This TCR beta chain derives from a study of OX40 agonist ivuxolimab in advanced cancers. Findings and limits, study-wide: There was clonal expansion of CD4+ and CD8+ blood T cells by week 6 at 0.1 to 3.0 mg/kg.

As for this clone: Its antigen remains unknown.

TCRdb keeps only in-frame clones here, not all; method: immunoSEQ multiplex PCR. Found here are 40,000 to 50,000 clones, around 89% of them singletons; the top ten hold around 0.63%. At cycle 4 day 1, cycle 7 day 1, and baseline, blood was sampled. The receptor was isolated from an adult with an advanced solid tumor such as melanoma, head and neck, liver or kidney cancer. This sample comprised CD4+ or CD8+ T cells sorted from blood, obtained in a trial of the OX40 agonist ivuxolimab.

The CDR3 DNA is TGTGCCAGCAGAGGCCGAGGAGACGTCGATGGCTACACCTTC. It translates to CASRGRGDVDGYTF. V and J are TRBV6-1 and TRBJ1-2; D ambiguous. Germline-derived CDR1 and CDR2 are MNHNS and SASEGT. The CDR3 sequence is 14 residues long. Trimming removed 6 bases from V and 6 bases from J, with 17 bases in between.